The next 18 T cell receptor beta chains were all read from a single sample in a study of T cell repertoires in cytomegalovirus infection (dated by TCRdb to between 2017 and 2020). For sequencing, an Illumina HiSeq 1500 was employed. In TCRdb, the public reads were trimmed at Q25 with fastp and aligned with MiXCR, with productive beta chains retained. Entries that share a CDR3 protein sequence are merged under the most common genes and DNA. Recorded for this sample are under 350,000 distinct CDR3 sequences; 9.6% of them occurred a single time. Less than 3% of the sample goes to the ten largest clones. The sample was PBMCs. The receptors derive from a human donor in good health (CMV status not recorded). Some clones in this sample may be carry-over from other donors' samples.

The sample holds many counts of this clonotype. This chain links TRBV5-1 with TRBJ2-7; D might be TRBD1 (6 bases). Germline assignment: CDR1 SGHRS and CDR2 YFSETQ. The CDR3 spans 16 residues. V was trimmed by 2 bases and J by 4 bases, leaving 19 bases between them. CDR3 amino acids: CASSFLGTKNRYEQYF. DNA of the CDR3: TGCGCCAGCAGCTTCCTCGGGACAAAGAATAGGTACGAGCAGTACTTC.

This clonotype was seen many times. This chain links TRBV6-6 with TRBJ1-1; 7 nucleotides line up with TRBD1. The CDR3 length is 13 residues. V trimming: 2 bases; J trimming: 4 bases; junction bases outside the gene matches: 1. CDR1 and CDR2 (germline): MNHNY, SVGAGI (reference sequence). In DNA form, the CDR3 reads TGTGCCAGCAGTTACAAGGGGGCCACTGAAGCTTTCTTT. Amino acids: CASSYKGATEAFF.

There are many counts of this clonotype. V usage is TRBV15 and J usage is TRBJ2-3, with D hard to call. The CDR3 has 15 residues. CDR1 is LNHNV and CDR2 is YYDKDF in the germline V gene (reference sequence). Between the trimmed V and J ends, which lost 1 base and 5 bases, there was a span of 13 bases. CDR3 loop: CATSRVGTLGDTQYF. The CDR3 DNA sequence: TGTGCCACCAGCAGAGTCGGAACCCTGGGAGATACGCAGTATTTT.

This clonotype was observed a handful of times. The V call is TRBV18, the J call TRBJ2-2, with 7 bases aligning to TRBD1. J gave up 6 bases and V 2 bases, and 0 bases lay outside the gene matches. Germline V gene data show CDR1 as KGHSH and CDR2 as LQKENI. The CDR3 loop spans 13 amino acids. The CDR3 coding sequence is TGTGCCAGCTCACCAGGGACAGCCGGGGAGCTGTTTTTT. It encodes CASSPGTAGELFF.

The table lists this clonotype with many counts. Here the CDR3 reads CSASRDRPNTEAFF. In DNA form, the CDR3 reads TGCAGTGCTAGTAGGGACAGGCCGAACACTGAAGCTTTCTTT. This chain connects TRBV20-1 to TRBJ1-1, with 8 bases aligning to TRBD1. The CDR3 length is 14 residues. V was clipped by 3 bases and J by 1 base; unmatched bases: 4. From germline, CDR1 is DFQATT and CDR2 SNEGSKA (reference sequence).

The chain joins TRBV18 to TRBJ1-1; D is unresolved. The CDR3 sequence is 15 residues long. Germline values: CDR1 KGHSH, CDR2 LQKENI. Trimming removed 1 base at V and 0 bases at J, with 9 bases between. CDR3 region: CASSPQTSMNTEAFF. The CDR3 coding sequence is TGTGCCAGCTCACCACAGACATCCATGAACACTGAAGCTTTCTTT.

The table lists this clonotype with many counts. DNA of the CDR3: TGTGCCAGCAGAACGAGCGACAGGCAGTCCTACAATGAGCAGTTCTTC. This encodes CASRTSDRQSYNEQFF. The gene calls are TRBV6-1 and TRBJ2-1, with D possibly being TRBD1 (6 bases). Per the germline V gene, CDR1 is MNHNS and CDR2 is SASEGT. The CDR3 runs to 16 residues. Trimming left V 6 bases short and J 1 base short, with 16 bases between.

This clonotype was seen a few times. The J gene is TRBJ1-4, the V gene TRBV12-3 or TRBV12-4, with D unclear. This CDR3 is 11 amino acids long. Here the CDR3 reads CASASAVKLFF. CDR3 in DNA: TGTGCGAGTGCCTCGGCGGTTAAACTGTTTTTT.

The J gene is TRBJ2-1, the V gene TRBV2; TRBD2 aligns across 7 bases. V gave up 7 bases and J gave up 6 bases; unmatched junction bases: 6. Germline V gene sequence: CDR1 SNHLY, CDR2 FYNNEI. The CDR3 spans 13 residues. Here the CDR3 reads CASKTGGGNEQFF. The DNA of the CDR3 is TGTGCCAGCAAGACGGGGGGAGGCAATGAGCAGTTCTTC. The variable domain in full, with the rest retrieved from reference TRBV2 and TRBJ2-1, is EPEVTQTPSHQVTQMGQEVILRCVPISNHLYFYWYRQILGQKVEFLVSFYNNEISEKSEIFDDQFSVERPDGSNFTLKIRSTKLEDSAMYFCASKTGGGNEQFFGPGTRLTVL.

This clonotype was counted ten times or more. The CDR3 sequence: CASSRDRGHQPQHF. For the CDR3, the DNA is TGTGCCAGCAGCAGGGACAGGGGACATCAGCCCCAGCATTTT. This chain links TRBV7-2 with TRBJ1-5, with TRBD1 matching 10 bases. J lost 5 bases, V lost 5 bases, and 3 bases had no gene match. The CDR3 loop spans 14 amino acids. Germline CDR1 is SGHTA and CDR2 is FQGNSA.

The chain employs TRBV25-1 and TRBJ2-3, with D perhaps matching TRBD1 or TRBD2 (5 bases each). Trimming removed 3 bases from V and 1 base from J, with 14 bases in between. Looked up from germline, CDR1 is MGHDK and CDR2 is SYGVNS. The CDR3 totals 16 residues. CDR3 residues: CASSDPTADGTDTQYF. In DNA form, the CDR3 reads TGTGCCAGCAGTGACCCGACAGCGGATGGCACAGATACGCAGTATTTT.

In this sample, this clonotype turned up many times. The chain links TRBV7-8 to TRBJ2-2; the D gene is possibly TRBD1 (5 bases). Trimming took 7 bases from V and 2 from J, leaving 14 bases between them. This CDR3 contains 15 residues. Germline loops: CDR1 SGHVS, CDR2 FQNEAQ. The CDR3 DNA reads as TGTGCCAGCACGCATCAGGGTCGTAACACCGGGGAGCTGTTTTTT. Protein product: CASTHQGRNTGELFF.

This clonotype was picked up a small number of times. The V and J genes are TRBV20-1 and TRBJ1-1; 11 bases agree with TRBD1. CDR3 length equals 15 residues. Per germline, CDR1 DFQATT and CDR2 SNEGSKA (reference sequence). The junction had 7 bases not matched to a gene; V was cut back by 0 bases and J by 7 bases. CDR3 in amino acids: CSARDLGQGAGEAFF. The CDR3 nucleotides read TGCAGTGCTAGAGACCTAGGACAGGGGGCAGGTGAAGCTTTCTTT.

The sample holds many counts of this clonotype. The chain recombines TRBV2 with TRBJ2-5; D is possibly TRBD1 or TRBD2 (5 bases each). Per the germline V gene, CDR1 is SNHLY and CDR2 is FYNNEI. V lost 7 bases to trimming and J lost 4 bases, with 10 bases between them. This CDR3 region has 12 residues. For the CDR3, the DNA is TGTGCCAGCACCTCGAGGGGAGAGACCCAGTACTTC. Translating gives CASTSRGETQYF.

This clonotype was detected many times. The chain links TRBV28 to TRBJ1-1; 7 bases align to TRBD1. The trim removed 6 bases at V and 0 bases at J, leaving 7 bases unmatched. The CDR3 has 15 amino acids. From germline, CDR1 is MDHEN and CDR2 SYDVKM. This chain's CDR3 is CASSRPTGLNTEAFF. The CDR3 DNA is TGTGCCAGCAGCCGGCCGACAGGGTTGAACACTGAAGCTTTCTTT.

The table lists this clonotype with many counts. The chain combines TRBV6-1 with TRBJ2-7, with D hard to call. CDR1 is MNHNS, CDR2 SASEGT, per germline. V was pared by 6 bases and J by 2 bases, with 17 bases between. The CDR3 has 15 residues. The CDR3 nucleotides are TGTGCCAGCAGCTTGGACGGCACCGGGCCCTACGAGCAGTACGTC. It translates to CASSLDGTGPYEQYV.

At least ten counts were recorded for this clonotype. The CDR3, as DNA: TGTGCCACCGCCGACCCCTCTGGCGGCAATGAGCAGTTCTTC. It is translated as CATADPSGGNEQFF. The genes are TRBV2 and TRBJ2-1, with no clear D. Trimming removed 10 bases at V and 6 bases at J, with 19 bases between. This CDR3 region has 14 residues. The germline V gene encodes CDR1 SNHLY and CDR2 FYNNEI.

This clonotype occurred a few times. The chain combines TRBV3-1 with TRBJ2-7; TRBD2 matches at 8 bases. This CDR3 has 13 amino acids. V dropped 5 bases and J dropped 1; count of bases not matched to a gene: 1. In germline, CDR1 is LGHDT, CDR2 YNNKEL (reference sequence). The CDR3 nucleotides are TGTGCCAGCAGCTCGGGGGGGTCCTACGAGCAGTACGTC. Translating gives CASSSGGSYEQYV.